The rows below give T cell receptor beta chains drawn from one sample of a study of graft-versus-host responses after intestinal transplantation. Generated by immunoSEQ multiplex PCR, the TCRdb table keeps only in-frame clones and is missing some. In the table there are some 8,200 clones, roughly four fifths of which are singletons. The source material was ileum tissue, sampled approximately 220 days after intestinal transplant. These receptors were collected from a human patient who received an intestinal transplant, so some T cells may come from the graft donor. Both conserved end residues are part of each CDR3. The D gene is left open where the match is weak. Size values are once, few and many counts, or a class for expanded clones, and some rows have none.

TRBJ2-5	TRBD2	.	TRBV5-1	TGCGCCAGCAGCCCCCGATTAGCGGGTGTTCAAGAGACCCAGTACTTC	CASSPRLAGVQETQYF
TRBJ1-2	TRBD1	.	TRBV10-3	TGTGCCATCAGCCCTGACAGGGGGCCTCGGGGCTACACCTTC	CAISPDRGPRGYTF
TRBJ2-5	.	once	TRBV6-1	TGTGCCAGCAGTGAATCCGGAGGTGGGAAGACCCAGTACTTC	CASSESGGGKTQYF
TRBJ2-7	TRBD2	.	TRBV5-4	TGTGCCAGCAGCTCTAGGACTAGCGGCTACGAGCAGTACTTC	CASSSRTSGYEQYF
TRBJ2-1	.	.	TRBV28	TGTGCCAGCAGTTCAACTCCGAGTGAGCAGTTCTTC	CASSSTPSEQFF
TRBJ2-7	.	once	TRBV6-5	TGTGCCAGCAGCCTCCTGGATGGAGCCTACGAGCAGTACTTC	CASSLLDGAYEQYF
TRBJ2-7	TRBD2	.	TRBV9	TGTGCCAGCAGCGTAGAGGGGAGGGACTCCTACGAGCAGTACTTC	CASSVEGRDSYEQYF
TRBJ2-7	.	.	TRBV28	TGTGCCAGCAGACCTCAGGGGACCTACGAGCAGTACTTC	CASRPQGTYEQYF
TRBJ2-7	.	.	TRBV5-1	TGCGCCAGCAGCTCACGCCGGGGAGCCTACGAGCAGTACTTC	CASSSRRGAYEQYF
TRBJ2-5	.	.	TRBV27	TGTGCCAGCAGTTTGTTGCAAGGGGCAGAGACCCAGTACTTC	CASSLLQGAETQYF
TRBJ2-5	TRBD2	once	TRBV7-2	TGTGCCAGCAGCTCTGGACTAGCGGGAGGGTATCAAGAGACCCAGTACTTC	CASSSGLAGGYQETQYF
TRBJ2-2	.	.	TRBV7-8	TGTGCCAGCAGCTCGCTGACTAGGGGAACCGGGGAGCTGTTTTTT	CASSSLTRGTGELFF
TRBJ1-1	.	.	TRBV6-1	TGTGCCAGCAGTGAGGACAGCTTTATGAACACTGAAGCTTTCTTT	CASSEDSFMNTEAFF
TRBJ2-6	TRBD2	.	TRBV6-4	TGTGCCAGCAGTGACTCGACTAGCGGGAGTGGGGCCAACGTCCTGACTTTC	CASSDSTSGSGANVLTF
TRBJ1-5	.	.	TRBV2	TGTGCCAGCAGTGAATGGTCGGGAGTCGGTCAGCCCCAGCATTTT	CASSEWSGVGQPQHF
TRBJ1-2	TRBD1	.	TRBV2	TGTGCCACCAAGCCGGGACAGGTGGACTATGGCTACACCTTC	CATKPGQVDYGYTF
TRBJ2-2	.	.	TRBV2	TGTGCCAGCAGAGTACTAGTTTCCGGGGAGCTGTTTTTT	CASRVLVSGELFF
TRBJ1-3	TRBD1	.	TRBV7-8	TGTGCCAGCAGCTTAGCGACCGCCGGGACAGGGAGTGGAAACACCATATATTTT	CASSLATAGTGSGNTIYF
TRBJ2-7	.	.	TRBV10-1	TGCGCCAGCAGTGAGGGCCCGACTGAATCCTATTCCTACGAGCAGTACTTC	CASSEGPTESYSYEQYF
TRBJ2-5	.	.	TRBV7-9	TGTGCCAGCAGCTACGACACAGAGACCCAGTACTTC	CASSYDTETQYF
TRBJ1-1	.	.	TRBV5-6	TGTGCCAGCAGGGAGGGTGACGGACTGAACACTGAAGCTTTCTTT	CASREGDGLNTEAFF
TRBJ2-5	TRBD2	once	TRBV5-1	TGCGCCAGCATCCCGGGACTAGCGGGAGGGTTTGCAGAGACCCAGTACTTC	CASIPGLAGGFAETQYF
TRBJ1-5	.	.	TRBV2	TGTGCCAGCAGAAACCGGGAGGGGCGCAATCAGCCCCAGCATTTT	CASRNREGRNQPQHF
TRBJ2-7	TRBD1	.	TRBV5-1	TGCGCCAGCAGGGAAAAGACAGGGGACGAGCAGTACTTC	CASREKTGDEQYF
TRBJ2-7	TRBD1	large	TRBV4-3	TGCGCCAGCAGCCAGAGCCGGGACAGCTTCTCCTACGAGCAGTACTTC	CASSQSRDSFSYEQYF
TRBJ1-2	.	.	TRBV7-2	TGTGCCAGCAGCTTAGGTGGGACTTCAGGCTACACCTTC	CASSLGGTSGYTF
TRBJ2-7	TRBD1	.	TRBV5-1	TGCGCCAGCAGCTTGTGGCCCGGGACAGGGGGCGTCGAGCAGTACTTC	CASSLWPGTGGVEQYF
TRBJ2-1	TRBD1	.	TRBV11-3	TGTGCCAGCAGCCAAGGGGGACAGGAGTTCTTC	CASSQGGQEFF
TRBJ2-5	.	.	TRBV13	TGTGCCAGCAGCTCTCGGGGGTGGGAGACCCAGTACTTC	CASSSRGWETQYF
TRBJ1-5	TRBD1	.	TRBV28	TGTGCCAGCCAGAGATTATCACAGGGGAGCAATCAGCCCCAGCATTTT	CASQRLSQGSNQPQHF
TRBJ1-1	TRBD1	.	TRBV4-2	TGTGCCAGCAGCCAAGACATAGGGACAGTCTCTGAACCGAACACTGAAGCTTTCTTT	CASSQDIGTVSEPNTEAFF
TRBJ2-2	.	once	TRBV4-1	TGCGCCAGCAGCCTTCAGACAGGCACCGGGGAGCTGTTTTTT	CASSLQTGTGELFF